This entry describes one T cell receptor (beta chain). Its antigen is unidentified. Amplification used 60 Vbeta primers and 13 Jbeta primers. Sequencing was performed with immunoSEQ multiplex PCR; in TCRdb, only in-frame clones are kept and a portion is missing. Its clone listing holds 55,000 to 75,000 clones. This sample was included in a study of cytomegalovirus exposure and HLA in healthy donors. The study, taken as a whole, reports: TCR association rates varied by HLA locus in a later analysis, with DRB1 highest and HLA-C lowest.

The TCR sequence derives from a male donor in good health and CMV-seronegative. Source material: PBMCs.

This chain's CDR3 is CASSIGRGQGRDTQYF. CDR3 sequence (DNA): TGTGCCAGTAGTATAGGGCGGGGACAGGGCCGAGATACGCAGTATTTT. The chain links TRBV19 to TRBJ2-3; 9 positions agree with TRBD1. The CDR3 contains 16 residues. CDR1 and CDR2 from the germline V gene are LNHDA and SQIVND (reference sequence). J lost 5 bases, V lost 1 base, and 7 bases had no gene match.